The source of this T cell receptor beta chain is a study of cytomegalovirus exposure and HLA in healthy donors (dated by TCRdb to 2015 to 2018). Context from the whole study: An earlier analysis of several hundred of the donors reported about 300 Gb of sequence data and around 100 million unique TCR beta sequences obtained from roughly 180 million T cells. Of the roughly 390 genotyped donors, over 70% fell in the genetic ancestry cluster associated with self-reported Caucasian donors. In a later analysis, previously published TCR beta repertoires from several hundred donors were re-analyzed and high-resolution HLA genotyping was added so that TCR occurrence patterns could be studied. An early release that covered about 600 HLA-typed donors contained about 300 gigabases of sequencing data and tens of millions of unique TCR sequences. In addition to the first cohort of hundreds of subjects, a separate validation cohort of around 110 different subjects was used. Alongside the repertoire data, information on donor age, sex, ethnicity and CMV serostatus was compiled. An earlier analysis of some 500 of the donors used high-throughput TCR beta sequencing to judge whether each TCR beta V gene segment behaved as functional or pseudogenic. The study profiled the T cell repertoires of 500 to 800 subjects by immunosequencing and related them to cytomegalovirus serostatus. The later analysis used no new phenotypic data to find candidate immune exposures, relying instead on TCR beta sequences and their occurrence across donors. Among about 370 genotyped donors of the cohort, an average of approximately 220,000 unique TCR beta nucleotide sequences was sequenced per donor, of which about 19% were non-productive. To predict cytomegalovirus infection status, the study brought together high-throughput TCR immunosequencing, statistical association of individual TCRs with disease status, and machine learning. The study aimed to test whether cataloging public T cell receptors could reveal signatures of past pathogen exposure. HLA typing included class I and class II loci at four-digit resolution. All discovery cohort repertoires had been generated using a single sequencing platform. Several DR-DQ haplotypes were handled as single units for association and clustering because linkage in the cohort was strong. A later genetic analysis used genome-wide SNP genotypes for about 60% of the roughly 700 donors, treating that subset as a discovery cohort. The number of typed donors differed by locus: roughly 620-640 for A, B, C, DRB1 and DQB1; approximately 540 for DQA1; about 600 for DPA1; and approximately 450 for DPB1.

Results and caveats for the whole study, not just this receptor: Correlated functional status among segregating V segments might be attributable to linkage disequilibrium, but an unknown experimental factor could not be ruled out. V-gene and J-gene trimming of TCR beta chains was associated with a missense DCLRE1C variant in a later genetic analysis, and the association was replicated in an independent cohort. A further reported finding was that TCR beta sequences accurately predicted the HLA-A and HLA-B alleles for most subjects in the first cohort. At a false discovery rate of 0.05, a later analysis linked 16,000 or so TCR beta sequences to specific HLA alleles. According to a later analysis, parvovirus B19, influenza, CMV and Epstein-Barr virus appeared linked to several top co-occurrence clusters. When HLA alleles, especially DR and DQ, strongly co-occurred, attributing TCR associations to individual alleles was difficult. In an earlier analysis of roughly 500 of the donors, most TCR beta V segments appeared in productive rearrangements about 87% or about 30% of the time, broadly matching IMGT annotations. Because the 87-base-pair reads could not distinguish some IMGT-functional V segments, including TRBV6-2 and TRBV6-3, those segments were excluded. Because counts were too low, more than 15 rarely observed V segments, including chromosome 9 orphons, were left out of the earlier analysis of about 500 of the donors. Roughly uniform sequencing depth across donors was assumed in presence/absence analyses, although this assumption may not hold. Only TCR beta chains were sequenced in this cohort, and the absence of alpha or paired-chain data limited detectable features. In the study, some 160 TCR beta chains were listed as associated with cytomegalovirus. For the cohort, immune exposure information was limited to CMV serostatus. A group of highly shared sequence variants was considered likely to be a technical artifact of the sequencing pipeline. In vitro tests confirmed that a few of the cytomegalovirus-associated TCR beta chains recognize cytomegalovirus antigens. In a later analysis, HLA-associated TCR beta chains were found to be more clonally expanded and to have lower generation probabilities than equally common non-associated chains. Most TCR sequences were observed very rarely across donors, whereas some public TCRs were present in many individuals. The authors suggested that the approach could potentially be generalized to other disease states and immunological phenotypes. In a later analysis, most CMV-associated TCR beta chains were found to appear HLA-restricted, with HLA associations seemingly driven largely by CMV exposure. A later analysis found that TCR association rates varied across HLA loci, with DRB1 alleles showing the most associated TCRs and HLA-C alleles the fewest. HLA typing was unavailable for some donors at each locus, so association tests used only the typed subset. The classifier was reported to diagnose cytomegalovirus status with high specificity and sensitivity in both the original and validation cohorts. A later genetic analysis reported fewer N-insertions in productive TCRs among donors in an Asian-associated ancestry cluster than the approximately 670-donor mean.

As to this clone: The antigen it recognizes is unknown. No much larger clonotype is one base removed from it; base qualities were not supplied.

Library method: the immunoSEQ multiplex PCR assay. For the multiplex PCR, a mixture combining 60 forward primers for TCR Vbeta segments and 13 reverse primers for TCR Jbeta segments was used. The CDR3 region of rearranged TCR beta genes was amplified from genomic DNA with a multiplex PCR assay. The Illumina HiSeq System was used to sequence the amplified TCR beta libraries as 87-base-pair reads. The published analysis was carried out like this. A later analysis tallied around 80 million unique TCR beta chains across the approximately 670 repertoires, and approximately 9.9 million of those chains were shared by two or more donors. Raw reads were error-corrected and collapsed into unique sequences with a nearest-neighbor algorithm that merged closely related sequences to remove PCR and sequencing errors. To assign V, D and J gene segments, CDR3 sequences were aligned to IMGT reference sequences. For a sequence to be retained, at least a six-nucleotide match to both a V gene segment and a J gene segment was required. A rearrangement was called productive if the CDR3 had no stop codons and remained in frame with V and J, and every other rearrangement was called non-productive. CDR3 was defined according to IMGT convention as the region running from the second conserved V-encoded cysteine to the conserved J-encoded phenylalanine. The earlier analysis of approximately 500 of the donors excluded sequences that lacked an unambiguous match to a single V gene segment. An earlier analysis of almost 600 of the donors classified V segments as functional when productive rearrangements were above 56.7% and as segregating when the standard deviation between donors was above 5%. To diagnose cytomegalovirus status from the catalog of TCR beta chain sequences, a statistical classification framework was built. In a later analysis, TCR nucleotide sequences were compared against IMGT/GENE-DB human TR gene sequences so that V and J genes could be assigned. The TCRdist pipeline was used in a later analysis to assign CDR3 sequences and most-parsimonious VDJ recombination scenarios. A later analysis defined each TCR beta chain by its CDR3 amino acid sequence plus V-gene family, and excluded reads lacking a unique V-gene family. In a later analysis, approximately 640 highly shared, low-generation-probability nucleotide sequences were removed to address suspected cross-contamination and a sequencing artifact. In a later analysis, a clonal expansion index for each public chain was calculated from normalized within-repertoire ranks of inferred template counts. In a later analysis, generation probabilities were computed with a VDJ recombination model fitted to out-of-frame rearrangements, and the resulting probabilities were checked against IGoR. In a later analysis, hypergeometric tests were used to score TCR-TCR, TCR-HLA and TCR-CMV co-occurrence, with a repertoire-size bias correction applied to TCR pairs. A later analysis estimated false discovery rates by permuting HLA or CMV assignments 20 times. In a later analysis, co-occurring TCRs were grouped using DBSCAN, with TCRdist sequence similarity added in when clustering inside HLA-allele-positive subsets. Co-occurrence clustering excluded repertoires with fewer than 30,000 or more than 120,000 public chains, plus five with anomalous nucleotide sharing. What TCRdb holds here is the immuneACCESS table cut down to in-frame rearrangements. Part of the clones is not present; checked against another copy, under half of the missing clones reflect an unresolved V gene, and the others are unexplained. V, J and clone size are those of that table, while D and trimming were read from the DNA. The sample table shows around 150,000 clones, and 80% are seen once. The ten most abundant clones make up over 2% of the sample.

In total, approximately 610 healthy bone marrow donors made up the cohort. At the time of sampling, all cohort members were nominally healthy, though unrecorded immune exposures were likely present. The donor was CMV seronegative and was included in the group of several hundred seronegative cohort members. Every donor gave a peripheral blood sample, and the peripheral blood mononuclear cells from that sample were used for TCR beta sequencing. The Qiagen DNeasy Blood Extraction Kit was used to extract genomic DNA from the blood cell samples. From the cysteine up to the phenylalanine, the CDR3 has a length of 14 residues. Left in the record is the CDR3 DNA by itself, 42 bases read in frame from the first base. Relative to germline, V is 4 bases shorter and J is 5 bases shorter, with 15 bases between their ends. From the germline V gene (reference sequence), CDR1 is GTSNPN and CDR2 is SVGIG.

The clonotype was recovered from a man aged 25 to 40 in good health and CMV-seronegative. The specimen sequenced was PBMCs. The chain employs TRBV30 and TRBJ1-5; the D gene assignment is ambiguous. CDR3 loop: CAWNKGGVYQPQHF. DNA sequence: TGTGCCTGGAATAAGGGCGGGGTTTATCAGCCCCAGCATTTT.